This T cell receptor (beta chain) appears in the sequencing data of a study of cytomegalovirus exposure and HLA in healthy donors. Study outcomes and limitations: The study put 150 or so TCR beta chains on its list as cytomegalovirus-associated. It was reportedly the case that the classifier diagnosed cytomegalovirus status with high specificity and sensitivity. The tendency of first-cohort TCR clusters to co-occur in the roughly 130 validation repertoires emerged from a later analysis. In vitro data verified three CMV-associated chains as specific for CMV antigens.

Details on this clone: What it recognizes is unknown.

Sequenced by immunoSEQ multiplex PCR; TCRdb stores in-frame clones only, minus some. The sample includes tens of thousands of clones, approximately 97% of them seen just once. The CDR3 has 14 residues. V was pared by 2 bases and J by 6 bases, with 6 bases of the junction left unmatched. The J gene is TRBJ2-7, the V gene TRBV23-1; 8 bases are a match to TRBD1. TRBV23-1 is labeled an ORF, and its function is uncertain. The sequence was obtained from a young woman in good health and CMV-seropositive. Sequencing used PBMCs. The chain's CDR3 is CASSQSRGLVEQYF. The DNA for the CDR3 is TGCGCCAGCAGTCAAAGCAGGGGGCTAGTCGAGCAGTACTTC.